This paragraph covers one T cell receptor (beta chain) sequence. Its target is unknown. V lost 0 bases to trimming and J lost 0 bases, with 5 bases between them. The CDR3 covers 14 residues. The germline V gene encodes CDR1 KGHSH and CDR2 LQKENI. Measured with immunoSEQ multiplex PCR; TCRdb has only the in-frame clones, and not every one. The sample includes 100,000 to 150,000 clones, about 93% of them seen just once. This sample was included in a study of T cell responses to AZD1222 COVID-19 vaccine. Findings and limits, study-wide: Sampling captured repertoires only after the peak T cell response. After two AZD1222 doses, spike-specific TCR breadth and depth rose versus day 0.

The clonotype was recovered from an adult who received the AZD1222 COVID-19 vaccine. The chain uses TRBV18 and TRBJ2-5; no clear D. The specimen comprised peripheral blood, sampled 28 days after the second AZD1222 dose. The CDR3 DNA is TGTGCCAGCTCACCACCGCTCTACCAAGAGACCCAGTACTTC. Its protein product is CASSPPLYQETQYF.